Each of the 22 T cell receptor beta chains below was sequenced from the same sample in a study of cytomegalovirus exposure and HLA in healthy donors. In the PCR, 60 Vbeta and 13 Jbeta primers were used. The table came from immunoSEQ multiplex PCR; TCRdb's copy has only in-frame clones and leaves some out. The sample shows some 180,000 clones, around 85% of them seen only once. The sample taken for sequencing was PBMCs. The receptors were gathered from a woman in her forties or fifties in good health and CMV-seronegative.

Only a few counts were recorded for this clone. The genes are TRBV27 and TRBJ1-2; TRBD1 matches at 9 bases. After removal of 5 bases from V and 4 bases from J, the junction contained 5 bases not matched to a gene. The CDR3 covers 14 residues. Germline V gene data show CDR1 as MNHEY and CDR2 as SMNVEV (reference sequence). CDR3 sequence (DNA): TGTGCCAGCAGTCCCATGACAGGGGGCTATGGCTACACCTTC. Translating it yields CASSPMTGGYGYTF.

The CDR3 bases are TGCGCCAGCAGCCCGCGGGAGCCGGGGTACAATGAGCAGTTCTTC. Translation gives CASSPREPGYNEQFF. The rearrangement joins TRBV4-1 to TRBJ2-1; 7 bases agree with TRBD2. Germline CDR1 MGHRA, CDR2 YSYEKL. The CDR3 consists of 15 residues. The ends lost 4 bases at V and 4 bases at J; junction bases unmatched: 7.

V and J are TRBV21-1 and TRBJ2-2; the D call of TRBD2 is as the table states it, not checked on the DNA. TRBV21-1 is termed a pseudogene. The CDR3 runs to 15 residues. CDR3 bases: TGTGCCAGCAGCTGCGGGCGGGAGAACACCGGGGAGCTGTTTTTT. This codes for CASSCGRENTGELFF.

V gene TRBV6-5 combines with J gene TRBJ1-2; weak D call: TRBD1 (5 bases). The germline V and J ends were trimmed by 0 bases and 6 bases, with 8 bases remaining between them. This CDR3 has 13 amino acids. Germline-derived CDR1 and CDR2 are MNHEY and SVGAGI. In DNA, the CDR3 is TGTGCCAGCAGTTACTCGAAGGGGCATGGCTACACCTTC. Its protein is CASSYSKGHGYTF.

This clone was observed once. The CDR3 DNA follows: TGTGCCAGCACTAGCCCCAATGACAGGGGACCTAGCAATCAGCCCCAGCATTTT. Its translation is CASTSPNDRGPSNQPQHF. This chain links TRBV13 with TRBJ1-5; TRBD1 aligns across 8 bases. This CDR3 region has 18 residues. After removal of 7 bases from V and 0 bases from J, the junction contained 14 bases not matched to a gene. CDR1 PRHDT and CDR2 FYEKMQ come from the germline V gene (reference sequence).

The chain uses TRBV6-5 and TRBJ2-3, with D possibly matching TRBD2 (6 bases). Germline V gives CDR1 MNHEY, CDR2 SVGAGI. The CDR3 is made up of 15 amino acids. V was clipped by 0 bases and J by 5 bases, with 12 bases between them. CDR3 coding DNA: TGTGCCAGCAGTTACTCAGGAGGGAATATAGATACGCAGTATTTT. It specifies CASSYSGGNIDTQYF.

The chain couples TRBV7-9 to TRBJ1-2; 8 positions agree with TRBD1. With 4 bases clipped from V and 7 bases from J, the junction kept 2 bases outside the gene matches. The germline V gene encodes CDR1 SEHNR and CDR2 FQNEAQ (reference sequence). The CDR3 loop spans 12 amino acids. CDR3 residues: CASSSTGVGYTF. CDR3 DNA sequence: TGTGCCAGCAGCTCGACAGGGGTTGGCTACACCTTC.

This rearrangement joins TRBV4-1 to TRBJ1-2; 7 bases align to TRBD1. V dropped 0 bases and J dropped 5; count of bases not matched to a gene: 18. The CDR3 contains 19 residues. CDR1 MGHRA and CDR2 YSYEKL come from the germline V gene. In DNA, the CDR3 is TGCGCCAGCAGCCAAGACTTAGGGATAGGGGGCGGCCGGGCATATGGCTACACCTTC. Protein product: CASSQDLGIGGGRAYGYTF.

The rearrangement uses TRBV27 and TRBJ2-1; 10 bases agree with TRBD2. V shed 5 bases and J 3 bases; nucleotides not matched to a gene: 7. Germline lookup yields CDR1 MNHEY and CDR2 SMNVEV (reference sequence). The CDR3 is 16 residues long. The CDR3, as DNA: TGTGCCAGCAGTCCAGCTGTAGCGGGAGGCTACAATGAGCAGTTCTTC. Protein: CASSPAVAGGYNEQFF.

Only one count was recorded for this clone. The rearrangement uses TRBV4-1 and TRBJ2-5, with 7 bases matching TRBD1. Germline lookup yields CDR1 MGHRA and CDR2 YSYEKL. V lost 0 bases to trimming and J lost 4 bases; unmatched junction nucleotides: 8. The CDR3 has 16 amino acids. Here the CDR3 reads CASSQDRNAGGETQYF. In DNA form, the CDR3 reads TGCGCCAGCAGCCAAGATAGGAACGCAGGGGGAGAGACCCAGTACTTC.

This clone was found once. V and J are TRBV5-4 and TRBJ2-7, with no clear D. The germline V gene has CDR1 SGHNT and CDR2 YYREEE (reference sequence). Trimming took off 0 bases at V and 7 bases at J, with 14 bases between the two ends. The CDR3 totals 14 residues. The chain's CDR3 is CASSLAASLREQYF. CDR3 nucleotides: TGTGCCAGCAGCTTGGCGGCCAGTTTGAGGGAGCAGTACTTC.

This clone has only a few counts. The rearrangement links TRBV6-5 to TRBJ2-7, with a weak D call TRBD1 (6 bases). Trimming took off 6 bases at V and 8 bases at J, with 23 bases between the two ends. This CDR3 region has 15 residues. The germline V gene encodes CDR1 MNHEY and CDR2 SVGAGI. CDR3 protein: CASSRRQVSYEKQYF. The CDR3 nucleotides are TGTGCCAGCAGCCGCCGACAGGTTTCCTACGAGAAGCAGTACTTC.

This clone was observed a single time. This rearrangement joins TRBV7-7 to TRBJ2-5, with D possibly TRBD1 on 6 matching bases. In germline, CDR1 is SSHAT, CDR2 FNYEAQ (reference sequence). This CDR3 has 14 residues. V was shortened by 0 bases and J by 4 bases, with 9 bases between the two germline ends. The CDR3 nucleotides read TGTGCCAGCAGCTTAGCAAGAGGGGGAGAGACCCAGTACTTC. Translating it yields CASSLARGGETQYF. Supplemented by reference TRBV7-7 and TRBJ2-5, the full variable domain reads GAGVSQSPRYKVTKRGQDVTLRCDPISSHATLYWYQQALGQGPEFLTYFNYEAQPDKSGLPSDRFSAERPEGSISTLTIQRTEQRDSAMYRCASSLARGGETQYFGPGTRLLVL.

CDR3 sequence (DNA): TGTGCCAGCAGCTTTGCGGGCAACACTGAAGCTTTCTTT. Amino acids: CASSFAGNTEAFF. The chain carries TRBV7-9 and TRBJ1-1; D gene uncertain. CDR1 and CDR2 (germline): SEHNR, FQNEAQ (reference sequence). The CDR3 length is 13 residues. Trimming removed 3 bases from V and 2 bases from J, with 7 bases in between. Complete variable domain (other parts from reference TRBV7-9 and TRBJ1-1): DTGVSQNPRHKITKRGQNVTFRCDPISEHNRLYWYRQTLGQGPEFLTYFQNEAQLEKSRLLSDRFSAERPKGSFSTLEIQRTEQGDSAMYLCASSFAGNTEAFFGQGTRLTVV.

The chain uses TRBV5-1 and TRBJ2-1, with a weak D call TRBD1 (6 bases). The CDR3 has 16 residues. The germline V and J ends were trimmed by 0 bases and 1 base, with 11 bases remaining between them. CDR1 is SGHRS, CDR2 YFSETQ, per germline. Here the CDR3 DNA reads TGCGCCAGCAGCTTGGGGTCAGGGGCGTCCTACAATGAGCAGTTCTTC. It codes for CASSLGSGASYNEQFF.

The chain combines TRBV6-5 with TRBJ2-3; TRBD2 agrees at 9 bases. Per germline, CDR1 MNHEY and CDR2 SVGAGI. The CDR3 consists of 16 residues. V shed 2 bases and J 3 bases; nucleotides not matched to a gene: 6. In nucleotides, the CDR3 is TGTGCCAGCAGTTACAAACTAGCGGGCGCAACAGATACGCAGTATTTT. Translating gives CASSYKLAGATDTQYF.

The chain links TRBV29-1 to TRBJ2-2; D possibly corresponds to TRBD2 (5 bases). The V gene's germline CDR1 is SQVTM and CDR2 ANQGSEA. The V end lost 5 bases, the J end lost 2 bases, and 15 bases lay between the germline ends. The CDR3 covers 15 residues. CDR3 sequence reads: CSVRLGLVNTGELFF. As DNA, the CDR3 is TGCAGCGTTCGGCTAGGACTGGTCAACACCGGGGAGCTGTTTTTT.

The rearrangement links TRBV5-1 to TRBJ2-1; TRBD2 aligns across 9 bases. CDR3 size: 17 residues. V shed 3 bases, J shed 7 bases, and the junction held 14 bases outside the gene matches. The V gene's germline CDR1 is SGHRS and CDR2 YFSETQ. The CDR3 spells CASSSQYSGSVLNEQFF. The CDR3 DNA reads as TGCGCCAGCAGCTCCCAATATAGCGGGAGTGTGTTGAATGAGCAGTTCTTC.

This clone was recorded once. Additional DNA sequences in this sample encode the identical CDR3. The chain employs TRBV7-9 and TRBJ2-5; tentative D call: TRBD2 (7 bases). The V gene's germline CDR1 is SEHNR and CDR2 FQNEAQ (reference sequence). The CDR3 extends over 15 amino acids. V gave up 5 bases and J gave up 8 bases, with 21 bases separating them. The CDR3 loop is CASSPEGGAHDTQYF. The CDR3, as DNA: TGTGCCAGCAGCCCAGAGGGGGGGGCGCATGACACCCAGTACTTC.

The genes are TRBV6-5 and TRBJ2-7, with 8 bases fitting TRBD2. This CDR3 spans 16 amino acids. CDR1 MNHEY and CDR2 SVGAGI come from the germline V gene. V lost 4 bases and J lost 0; bases outside the gene matches: 8. The CDR3 sequence is CASSSPPREGSYEQYF. The DNA of the CDR3 is TGTGCCAGCAGTTCACCCCCCCGGGAGGGCTCCTACGAGCAGTACTTC.

The genes are TRBV28 and TRBJ2-5; 12 bases fit TRBD2. Per the germline V gene, CDR1 is MDHEN and CDR2 is SYDVKM. The CDR3 covers 15 residues. The CDR3 protein is CAAASGRAGGETQYF. CDR3 sequence (DNA): TGTGCTGCCGCTAGCGGGAGGGCCGGGGGGGAGACCCAGTACTTC.

In the case of this clone: The same CDR3 also results from other DNA sequences found in this sample. This chain connects TRBV13 to TRBJ2-5; 7 nucleotides line up with TRBD2. The germline V gene has CDR1 PRHDT and CDR2 FYEKMQ (reference sequence). V gave up 6 bases and J gave up 2 bases; unmatched junction bases: 6. This CDR3 is 14 amino acids long. DNA for the CDR3: TGTGCCAGCAGTTCGGGACTACAACAAGAGACCCAGTACTTC. Translation: CASSSGLQQETQYF.